This entry describes one T cell receptor (beta chain). The data were obtained in a study of blood T cell repertoires in COVID-19. Looking at the study overall: Collection of acute and convalescent COVID-19 samples took place in the United States, Italy and Spain. In each case, the material was cDNA or gDNA derived from T cells, B-cell-depleted T cells, or PBMCs.

Source study methods: Amplification from reference gene primers served as the basis for estimated nucleated cell counts. Measured with immunoSEQ multiplex PCR; TCRdb has only the in-frame clones, and not every one. V and J calls and clone size are as listed in that table; D and trimming were resolved from the DNA. The sample lists about 170,000 clones, almost 85% occurring once. Trimming at V came to 5 bases and at J to 1 base, leaving 9 bases not matched to a gene. The CDR3 totals 18 residues. Germline CDR1 is SGHVS and CDR2 is FQNEAQ. This receptor was identified in a man between 18 and 35 years old with active or convalescent COVID-19. The sequenced material came from peripheral blood. This chain links TRBV7-8 with TRBJ1-3, with 12 bases that match TRBD1. CDR3 DNA sequence: TGTGCCAGCAGCATAGTTCCGGGACAGGGGGCATCTGGAAACACCATATATTTT. Protein product: CASSIVPGQGASGNTIYF.